These 20 T cell receptor beta chains were all obtained from the same sample, sequenced in a study of blood T cell repertoires in COVID-19. Method: immunoSEQ multiplex PCR; TCRdb's copy keeps in-frame clones and lacks some. This table has 130,000 to 150,000 clones, around 89% appearing once. The source material was PBMCs or T cells enriched from blood (not recorded which). The origin of the receptors is a woman aged 30 to 39 with acute COVID-19.

V usage is TRBV11-2 and J usage is TRBJ1-1; a weak D match, TRBD1 (6 bases). This CDR3 has 15 amino acids. V was cut by 4 bases and J by 5 bases, with 17 bases left in between. CDR1 and CDR2 (germline): SGHAT, FQNNGV. The CDR3 reads CASSSEGGVSTEAFF. DNA of the CDR3: TGTGCCAGCAGCTCCGAGGGGGGGGTGTCTACTGAAGCTTTCTTT.

The V and J genes are TRBV12-5 and TRBJ1-1; perhaps TRBD1 as D (6 bases). The V gene's germline CDR1 is LGHNT and CDR2 FRNRAP. The CDR3 runs to 14 residues. V gave up 11 bases and J gave up 2 bases, with 18 bases separating them. The CDR3 reads CASAPGQPNTEAFF. As DNA, the CDR3 is TGTGCTTCTGCACCGGGACAACCAAACACTGAAGCTTTCTTT.

The J gene is TRBJ1-2, the V gene TRBV7-9; perhaps TRBD1 as D (5 bases). CDR1 is SEHNR, CDR2 FQNEAQ, per germline (reference sequence). V dropped 3 bases and J dropped 5 bases, with 16 bases sitting between them. This CDR3 contains 15 residues. The CDR3: CASSFPRGDRYGYTF. The CDR3 region has the DNA TGTGCCAGCAGCTTCCCCCGGGGGGACCGATATGGCTACACCTTC.

This clone was recorded only once. This chain uses TRBV10-3 with TRBJ2-4, with 9 bases matching TRBD1. This CDR3 has 16 residues. Unmatched junction bases numbered 5, after V lost 2 bases and J lost 3 bases. Per germline, CDR1 ENHRY and CDR2 SYGVKD. The CDR3 region has the DNA TGTGCCATCAGTGAGCAGGACAGGGGAGGCAAAAACATTCAGTACTTC. Translation: CAISEQDRGGKNIQYF.

J is TRBJ2-7 and V is TRBV27; 7 bases line up with TRBD1. The CDR3 sequence is 15 residues long. V lost 5 bases, J lost 3 bases, and 10 bases stayed unmatched. Germline V CDR1 and CDR2: MNHEY, SMNVEV (reference sequence). The CDR3 sequence is CASSPLPGQIYEQYF. The CDR3 coding sequence is TGTGCCAGCAGTCCACTACCGGGACAGATCTACGAGCAGTACTTC.

A single count supports this clone. The chain uses TRBV6-5 and TRBJ2-7; no definite D call. The germline gives CDR1 MNHEY, CDR2 SVGAGI. V shed 10 bases and J shed 0 bases, with 10 bases lying between them. This CDR3 is built from 12 residues. CDR3 nucleotide sequence: TGTGCCACCAGGAGTAGCTCCTACGAGCAGTACTTC. It encodes CATRSSSYEQYF.

The chain links TRBV27 to TRBJ2-3; 7 nucleotides align to TRBD2. The J segment lost 5 bases and the V segment lost 2 bases, leaving 13 bases of the junction unmatched. The CDR3 runs 17 residues. Germline lookup yields CDR1 MNHEY and CDR2 SMNVEV (reference sequence). CDR3 amino acids: CASSLNSAGVVRDTQYF. As DNA, the CDR3 is TGTGCCAGCAGTTTAAATTCGGCGGGAGTTGTTAGAGATACGCAGTATTTT.

The chain uses TRBV7-2 and TRBJ1-1, with D uncertain. The V gene lost 4 bases and the J gene lost 6 bases, with 15 bases spanning the gap. There are 14 residues in the CDR3. The germline gives CDR1 SGHTA, CDR2 FQGNSA. CDR3 nucleotide sequence: TGTGCCAGCAGCTGGAATCTAGGAAAGGCTGAAGCTTTCTTT. Its protein product is CASSWNLGKAEAFF.

This chain connects TRBV12-3 or TRBV12-4 to TRBJ1-3, with no clear D. V was cut by 5 bases and J by 1 base, with 3 bases left in between. The CDR3 extends over 12 amino acids. The DNA of the CDR3 is TGTGCCAGCAGTCCATCTGGAAACACCATATATTTT. It specifies CASSPSGNTIYF.

CDR3 in DNA: TGTGCCAGCAGCTTAAGGGGGGACAGGGCGAACACTGAAGCTTTCTTT. Amino acid sequence: CASSLRGDRANTEAFF. The V gene is TRBV7-3, the J gene TRBJ1-1; TRBD1 aligns across 9 bases. This CDR3 region has 16 residues. The V and J ends lost 1 base and 1 base, in that order; junction bases with no gene match: 4. CDR1 is SGHTA and CDR2 is FQGTGA in the germline V gene.

This chain links TRBV28 with TRBJ2-4; D is possibly TRBD1 (6 bases). The V end lost 7 bases, the J end lost 1 base, and 20 bases lay between the germline ends. CDR1 and CDR2 (germline): MDHEN, SYDVKM. The CDR3 is 17 amino acids. This CDR3 is CASTESPGVRAKNIQYF. The CDR3 region has the DNA TGTGCCAGCACCGAATCTCCAGGGGTCAGGGCCAAAAACATTCAGTACTTC.

The V gene is TRBV7-3, the J gene TRBJ2-2, with 9 bases that match TRBD2. The CDR3 has 16 amino acids. Germline V gene lookup returns CDR1 SGHTA and CDR2 FQGTGA. Trimming took 3 bases from V and 7 from J; bases not matched to a gene: 9. The CDR3 loop is CASSFKAGGFGGELFF. CDR3 DNA: TGTGCCAGCAGCTTTAAAGCGGGAGGTTTTGGCGGGGAGCTGTTTTTT.

The chain is built from TRBV5-6 and TRBJ2-1; 8 nucleotides match TRBD2. This CDR3 has 16 amino acids. The ends lost 1 base at V and 4 bases at J; junction bases unmatched: 7. Germline V gives CDR1 SGHDT, CDR2 YYEEEE. CDR3 in amino acids: CASSLNGLAGYNEQFF. CDR3 bases: TGTGCCAGCAGCTTGAATGGCCTAGCGGGTTACAATGAGCAGTTCTTC.

CDR3 coding DNA: TGTGCCAGCAGCCAAATCGATCGTAGCGGGATGCCCGAAGAGACCCAGTACTTC. Protein sequence: CASSQIDRSGMPEETQYF. This chain uses TRBV3-1 (or the pseudogene TRBV3-2) with TRBJ2-5; 8 nucleotides line up with TRBD2. CDR1 LGHDT and CDR2 YNNKEL come from the germline V gene (reference sequence). The CDR3 length is 18 residues. V gave up 2 bases and J gave up 3 bases; unmatched junction bases: 14.

V is TRBV12-3 or TRBV12-4 and J is TRBJ1-5, with a possible D match to TRBD1 (5 bases). The CDR3 totals 13 residues. V dropped 6 bases and J dropped 3 bases, with 9 bases sitting between them. The CDR3 DNA follows: TGTGCCAGCAGCGACAGAGACAATCAGCCCCAGCATTTT. This encodes CASSDRDNQPQHF.

This sequence joins TRBV9 and TRBJ1-3; TRBD1 matches 7 bases. Germline lookup yields CDR1 SGDLS and CDR2 YYNGEE. The CDR3 has 12 amino acids. With V trimmed by 2 bases and J by 11 bases, 4 bases remained unmatched. CDR3 sequence: CASSVDRVPIYF. CDR3 coding DNA: TGTGCCAGCAGCGTCGACAGGGTCCCCATATATTTT.

The rearrangement links TRBV24-1 to TRBJ2-3; D gene unclear. The CDR3 runs to 12 residues. Trimming stripped 1 base from V and 14 bases from J, with 12 bases between. Germline V CDR1 and CDR2: KGHDR, SFDVKD. The CDR3 region has the DNA TGTGCCACCAGTGATTTCGGGTCCGCAACGTATTTT. It encodes CATSDFGSATYF.

This chain links TRBV3-1 (or the pseudogene TRBV3-2) with TRBJ2-7; 7 nucleotides align to TRBD2. There are 16 residues in the CDR3. The junction had 6 bases not matched to a gene; V was cut back by 1 base and J by 0 bases. The germline CDR1 and CDR2 sequences are LGHDT and YNNKEL (reference sequence). The CDR3 reads CASSQAGGSYSYEQYF. The DNA of the CDR3 is TGTGCCAGCAGCCAAGCGGGCGGGAGCTACTCCTACGAGCAGTACTTC.

The V and J genes are TRBV6-2 or TRBV6-3 and TRBJ1-1; 8 nucleotides agree with TRBD1. The CDR3 totals 16 residues. The V gene end was trimmed by 7 bases and the J gene end by 6 bases; junction bases not matched to a gene: 16. Germline CDR1 MNHEY, CDR2 SVGEGT. The CDR3 region is CASTPWTGSFGAEAFF. CDR3 in DNA: TGTGCCAGCACCCCATGGACAGGGAGCTTTGGGGCTGAAGCTTTCTTT.

This clone was seen just once. The gene calls are TRBV18 and TRBJ1-3, with D unresolved. V was trimmed by 3 bases and J by 8 bases, leaving 11 bases between them. In germline, CDR1 is KGHSH, CDR2 LQKENI. The CDR3 contains 13 residues. DNA for the CDR3: TGTGCCAGCTCACCCTCTCGGGGAGACACCATATATTTT. This encodes CASSPSRGDTIYF.